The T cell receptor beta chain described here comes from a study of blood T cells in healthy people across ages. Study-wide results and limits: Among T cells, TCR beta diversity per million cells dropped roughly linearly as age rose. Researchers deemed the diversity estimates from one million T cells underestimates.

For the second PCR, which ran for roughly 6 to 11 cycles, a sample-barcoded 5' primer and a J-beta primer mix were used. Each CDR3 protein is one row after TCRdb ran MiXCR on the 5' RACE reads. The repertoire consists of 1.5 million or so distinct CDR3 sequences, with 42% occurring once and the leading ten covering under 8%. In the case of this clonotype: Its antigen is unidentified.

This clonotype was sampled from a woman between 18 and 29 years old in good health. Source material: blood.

The CDR3 coding sequence is TGCAGCGTCCGAGGGGGTGTCACAGATACGCAGTATTTT. It is translated as CSVRGGVTDTQYF. The chain has TRBV29-1 and TRBJ2-3, with D perhaps TRBD1 (6 bases). Germline V gene sequence: CDR1 SQVTM, CDR2 ANQGSEA. V was pared by 6 bases and J by 2 bases, with 12 bases between. The CDR3 spans 13 residues.